This paragraph reports one T cell receptor beta chain. Its antigen is undetermined. Germline V gives CDR1 LNHDA, CDR2 SQIVND (reference sequence). This CDR3 has 18 amino acids. J lost 2 bases, V lost 5 bases, and 17 bases had no gene match. The sample belongs to a study of shared clonotypes between healthy human individuals. Study-wide points: It was expected that sequencing depth would affect clonotype sharing among donors. Only a few donors were included, so the genetic and exposure-history diversity represented was limited. In several donors, about 5% of naive CD4 clonotypes appeared in common.

Template for every sorted-subset replicate PCR totaled approximately 200 ng DNA, 25,000 to 30,000 T cell genomes. Produced via immunoSEQ multiplex PCR; TCRdb's table is partial and in-frame only. There are some 2.1 million clones in the sample; 85% to 95% occur only once, and around 1.8% lies in the top ten. Naive CD8 cells, CD45RO-negative and positively selected for CCR7, excluded terminally differentiated effector memory CD45RA+ cells. Sequencing was done on a sample of naive CD8+ T cells from PBMCs. The rearrangement uses TRBV19 and TRBJ1-2; 7 nucleotides match TRBD1. This clonotype originated in a man younger than 35 in good health. Some clones in this sample may be carry-over from other donors' samples. The CDR3 DNA is TGTGCCAGTAGTGTGGATGGGATTACAGGGGCCGAGAACTATGGCTACACCTTC. It codes for CASSVDGITGAENYGYTF.